Included here is one T cell receptor beta chain sequence, with context. Antigen unknown. Using immunoSEQ multiplex PCR, the repertoire was profiled, and TCRdb retains in-frame clones only, with some absent. The top ten hold roughly a tenth of the sample, which has approximately 110,000 clones, about 90% seen once. The CDR3 totals 19 residues. CDR1 SGHNT and CDR2 YENEEA come from the germline V gene. With V trimmed by 2 bases and J by 13 bases, 26 bases remained unmatched. The source of the sample is a study of T cell responses to AZD1222 COVID-19 vaccine. Study conclusions and caveats: The sample set comprised mostly white British donors with more females, and clonal diversity was possibly underestimated. It was only after the peak T cell response that any repertoires were sampled. Distributed over spike, vaccine-associated CD4 TCRs predominated at 160-218 and 743-854.

This chain connects TRBV11-3 to TRBJ2-1; 7 bases are shared with TRBD1. The sequence came from an adult in good health. This specimen consisted of peripheral blood, obtained on day 0 of AZD1222 vaccination. The CDR3 DNA reads as TGTGCCAGCAGCTTACAAGCAGTGGGGCTGGCGGTTGACAGGGCTTTCCAGTTCTTC. Protein: CASSLQAVGLAVDRAFQFF.